This TCR beta chain was obtained from a study of cytomegalovirus exposure and HLA in healthy donors. PCR amplification relied on 60 Vbeta primers (plus 13 Jbeta primers). The method was immunoSEQ multiplex PCR; TCRdb's version includes in-frame clones alone and lacks a portion of them. The sample comprises 140,000 to 150,000 clones, 70% to 80% of which are singletons, and more than 10% rests with the top ten. The CDR3 has 14 residues. CDR1 is SEHNR and CDR2 is FQNEAQ in the germline V gene (reference sequence). The V segment lost 5 bases and the J segment 4 bases; nucleotides outside the gene matches: 7. About this clone: Antigen specificity is unknown.

Study findings and constraints: Apparent HLA restriction characterized most CMV-associated TCR beta chains in a later analysis. Most TCRs appeared rarely, but some public TCRs recurred in many donors. The likely origin of a cluster of highly shared sequence variants was a sequencing artifact. A classifier reportedly called cytomegalovirus status with high sensitivity and specificity.

Sequenced: PBMCs. The genes are TRBV7-9 and TRBJ2-5, with TRBD1 matching 7 bases. The sequence was obtained from a man aged 35-49 years in good health and CMV-seropositive. CDR3 bases: TGTGCCAGCAGCGTCGTCGACAGGGTAGAGACCCAGTACTTC. Translation: CASSVVDRVETQYF.